Each of the 15 T cell receptor beta chains below was sequenced from the same sample in a study of response to subunit inactivated influenza vaccine. MiXCR, applied by TCRdb to the RT-PCR reads, yields one record per CDR3 protein. The sample includes hundreds of thousands of distinct CDR3 sequences, less than 20% of them seen just once. Sequencing used PBMCs from blood, obtained approximately 13 days after vaccination. The receptor set was obtained from a man between 50 and 59 years old who received an inactivated influenza vaccine.

This clonotype was counted at least ten times. The V call is TRBV5-1, the J call TRBJ1-5; no clear D. The CDR3 runs 15 residues. The V end was cut by 0 bases, the J end by 4 bases, with 11 bases between. Germline CDR1 SGHRS, CDR2 YFSETQ. CDR3 region: CASSLAGNSNQPQHF. CDR3 nucleotides: TGCGCCAGCAGCTTGGCCGGGAATAGTAATCAGCCCCAGCATTTT.

The V and J genes are TRBV20-1 and TRBJ2-7; D possibly matches TRBD1 or TRBD2 (5 bases each). Trimming pared 3 bases from V and 0 bases from J, leaving 15 bases between. Germline values: CDR1 DFQATT, CDR2 SNEGSKA (reference sequence). This CDR3 spans 15 amino acids. As DNA, the CDR3 is TGCAGTGCTAGCGCCCTCGGGGCCCCCTCCTACGAGCAGTACTTC. Its protein is CSASALGAPSYEQYF.

This clonotype showed up just a few times. The V call is TRBV5-1, the J call TRBJ2-1; unclear D gene. The germline CDR1 and CDR2 sequences are SGHRS and YFSETQ. This CDR3 contains 14 residues. Trimming shortened V by 1 base and J by 5 bases, and 10 bases separated the two germline ends. CDR3 amino acids: CASSLNRWNNEQFF. In DNA form, the CDR3 reads TGCGCCAGCAGCTTGAATCGGTGGAACAATGAGCAGTTCTTC.

There are many counts of this clonotype. The gene calls are TRBV29-1 and TRBJ2-5; TRBD2 might be the D (6 bases). The CDR3 contains 14 residues. Trimming shortened V by 4 bases and J by 6 bases, and 18 bases separated the two germline ends. Germline lookup yields CDR1 SQVTM and CDR2 ANQGSEA. This CDR3 reads CSVVRAASAQTQYF. The CDR3 nucleotides are TGCAGCGTTGTCAGGGCCGCTAGCGCCCAGACCCAGTACTTC.

CDR3 in DNA: TGTGCCAGCAGTTATCTACAGGGTTCCTACGAGCAGTACTTC. Translation gives CASSYLQGSYEQYF. The rearrangement joins TRBV27 to TRBJ2-7, with D tentatively TRBD1 (6 bases). The CDR3 extends over 14 amino acids. Between the trimmed V and J ends, which lost 4 bases and 1 base, there was a span of 11 bases. Germline loops: CDR1 MNHEY, CDR2 SMNVEV (reference sequence).

This clonotype has more than one count but fewer than ten. The V and J genes are TRBV29-1 and TRBJ2-7; weak D call: TRBD1 (5 bases). CDR1 is SQVTM and CDR2 is ANQGSEA in the germline V gene. The CDR3 has 12 residues. Trimming shortened V by 4 bases and J by 3 bases, and 10 bases separated the two germline ends. CDR3 DNA sequence: TGCAGCGTTGCAGGGTCGGACTACGAGCAGTACTTC. It specifies CSVAGSDYEQYF.

The chain couples TRBV7-9 to TRBJ2-5; TRBD2 aligns across 7 bases. V was pared by 7 bases and J by 4 bases, with 6 bases of the junction left unmatched. The CDR3 has 13 amino acids. The germline V gene encodes CDR1 SEHNR and CDR2 FQNEAQ (reference sequence). CDR3 residues: CASTRGSRETQYF. The CDR3 bases are TGTGCCAGCACCCGCGGGAGTCGAGAGACCCAGTACTTC.

This clonotype was seen more than once but under ten times. V gene TRBV21-1 combines with J gene TRBJ1-1; the D call of TRBD1 is as the table states it, not checked on the DNA. TRBV21-1 is a pseudogene. This CDR3 is built from 16 residues. CDR3 DNA: TGTGCCAGCAGCAACAGCGCCGGGACAAGAAACACTGAAGCTTTCTTT. It translates to CASSNSAGTRNTEAFF.

V gene TRBV2 combines with J gene TRBJ2-1; 10 nucleotides agree with TRBD2. The CDR3 extends over 14 amino acids. Germline values: CDR1 SNHLY, CDR2 FYNNEI. Trimming cost V 8 bases and J 6 bases; bases outside gene matches: 7. The CDR3 is CASQGAGGPNEQFF. The DNA for the CDR3 is TGTGCCAGCCAGGGAGCGGGGGGGCCCAATGAGCAGTTCTTC.

This clonotype appeared a few times. This rearrangement joins TRBV7-8 to TRBJ2-5, with D unresolved. Germline V gene lookup returns CDR1 SGHVS and CDR2 FQNEAQ. This CDR3 spans 16 amino acids. V was cut by 0 bases and J by 5 bases, with 16 bases left in between. CDR3 in amino acids: CASSLARAPSNETQYF. The CDR3 DNA sequence: TGTGCCAGCAGCTTAGCCCGGGCCCCGAGTAATGAGACCCAGTACTTC.

This clonotype was seen only a few times. V usage is TRBV2 and J usage is TRBJ2-5; TRBD2 matches at 10 bases. The junction had 13 bases not matched to a gene; V was cut back by 7 bases and J by 5 bases. The CDR3 is 16 residues long. Germline V gene sequence: CDR1 SNHLY, CDR2 FYNNEI. The CDR3 DNA is TGTGCCAGCACTTTGGGGACTAGCGTACTCCCGGAGACCCAGTACTTC. Residues: CASTLGTSVLPETQYF.

V is TRBV7-9 and J is TRBJ2-7; D is unresolved. The CDR3 covers 11 residues. From germline, CDR1 is SEHNR and CDR2 FQNEAQ (reference sequence). V was shortened by 1 base and J by 5 bases, with 3 bases between the two germline ends. This chain's CDR3 is CASSLEHEQYF. The CDR3 DNA reads as TGTGCCAGCAGCTTAGAGCACGAGCAGTACTTC.

CDR3: CASSPTRRLAGRNNEQFF. As DNA, the CDR3 is TGCGCCAGCAGCCCGACACGACGACTAGCGGGGAGAAACAATGAGCAGTTCTTC. The chain is built from TRBV4-1 and TRBJ2-1; 11 bases match TRBD2. Germline V CDR1 and CDR2: MGHRA, YSYEKL. With 4 bases clipped from V and 5 bases from J, the junction kept 13 bases outside the gene matches. The CDR3 length is 18 residues.

In its sample, this clonotype was seen many times. The chain combines TRBV12-3 or TRBV12-4 with TRBJ2-6; D ambiguous. Trimming stripped 5 bases from V and 2 bases from J, with 10 bases between. The CDR3 spans 15 residues. The CDR3 sequence: CASSPSRAGANVLTF. CDR3 nucleotide sequence: TGTGCCAGCAGTCCAAGTAGAGCTGGGGCCAACGTCCTGACTTTC.

The table lists this clonotype with a few counts. The V call is TRBV4-2, the J call TRBJ1-2; 9 bases match TRBD1. The CDR3 loop spans 15 amino acids. Trimming at V came to 0 bases and at J to 8 bases, leaving 7 bases not matched to a gene. The V gene's germline CDR1 is LGHNA and CDR2 YNFKEQ. CDR3 in DNA: TGTGCCAGCAGCCAAGAGGATGGACAGGGGCGCGGCTACACCTTC. Protein sequence: CASSQEDGQGRGYTF.